This TCR beta chain was identified in a study of blood T cell repertoires in COVID-19. Study as a whole: Samples came from the United States, Italy and Spain, spanning acute and convalescent COVID-19. Sample material is recorded as cDNA or gDNA derived from T cells, B-cell-depleted T cells, or PBMCs.

The CDR3 spans 16 residues. CDR1 LNHDA and CDR2 SQIVND come from the germline V gene (reference sequence). Trimming shortened V by 3 bases and J by 3 bases, and 17 bases separated the two germline ends. Authors' analysis steps: For nucleated cells, counts were estimated from reference gene primer amplification. Sequencing used immunoSEQ multiplex PCR; TCRdb keeps in-frame clones, though not all of them. V, J and clone size are those of that table, while D and trimming were read from the DNA. This repertoire shows 130,000 or so clones, around four fifths found once; its top ten account for approximately 25%.

The receptor comes from a human donor in a cohort sampled during active COVID-19. The chain combines TRBV19 with TRBJ2-5, with D possibly TRBD1 on 5 matching bases. The material sequenced was peripheral blood. CDR3 DNA: TGTGCCAGTAGTATCAAACGTACAGGACACGAAGAGACCCAGTACTTC. Its protein product is CASSIKRTGHEETQYF.